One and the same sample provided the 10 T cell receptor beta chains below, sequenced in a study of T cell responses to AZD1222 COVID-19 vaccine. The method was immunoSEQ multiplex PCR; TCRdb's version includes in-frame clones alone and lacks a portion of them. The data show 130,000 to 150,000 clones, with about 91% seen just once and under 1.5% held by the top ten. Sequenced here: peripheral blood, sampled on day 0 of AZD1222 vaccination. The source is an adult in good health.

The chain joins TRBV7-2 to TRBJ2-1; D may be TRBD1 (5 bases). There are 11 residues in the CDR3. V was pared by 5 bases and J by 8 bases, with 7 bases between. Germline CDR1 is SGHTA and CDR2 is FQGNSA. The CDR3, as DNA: TGTGCCAGCAGCCGACAGCATGAGCAGTTCTTC. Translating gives CASSRQHEQFF.

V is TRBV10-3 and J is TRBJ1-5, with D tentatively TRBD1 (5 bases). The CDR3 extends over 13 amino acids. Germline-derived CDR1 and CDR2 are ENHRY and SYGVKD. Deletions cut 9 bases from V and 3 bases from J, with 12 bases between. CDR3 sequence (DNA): TGTGCCATAGGCTGGGACGACAATCAGCCCCAGCATTTT. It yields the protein CAIGWDDNQPQHF.

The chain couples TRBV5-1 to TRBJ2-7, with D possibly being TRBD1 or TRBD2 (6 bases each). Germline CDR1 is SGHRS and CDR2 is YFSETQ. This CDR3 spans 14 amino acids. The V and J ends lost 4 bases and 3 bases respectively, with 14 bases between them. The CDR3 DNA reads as TGCGCCAGCAGCCCGGAGGGGACACACTACGAGCAGTACTTC. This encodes CASSPEGTHYEQYF.

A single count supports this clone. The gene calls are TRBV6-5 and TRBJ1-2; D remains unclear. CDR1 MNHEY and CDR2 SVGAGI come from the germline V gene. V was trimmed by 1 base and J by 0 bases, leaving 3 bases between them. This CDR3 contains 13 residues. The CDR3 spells CASSYLANYGYTF. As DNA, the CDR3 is TGTGCCAGCAGTTACTTAGCTAACTATGGCTACACCTTC.

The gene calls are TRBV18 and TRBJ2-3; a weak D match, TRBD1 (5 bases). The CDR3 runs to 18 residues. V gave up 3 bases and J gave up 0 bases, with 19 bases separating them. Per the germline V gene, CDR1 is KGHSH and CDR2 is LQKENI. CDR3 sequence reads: CASSPHTDRNTSTDTQYF. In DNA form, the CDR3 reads TGTGCCAGCTCACCTCATACCGACAGAAATACTAGCACAGATACGCAGTATTTT.

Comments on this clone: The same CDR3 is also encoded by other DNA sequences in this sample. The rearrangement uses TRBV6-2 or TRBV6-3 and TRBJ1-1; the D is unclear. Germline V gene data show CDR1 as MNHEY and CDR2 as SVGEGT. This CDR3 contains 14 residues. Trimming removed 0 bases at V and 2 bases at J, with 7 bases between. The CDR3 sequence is CASSYSRVNTEAFF. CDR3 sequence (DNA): TGTGCCAGCAGTTACTCGCGGGTTAACACTGAAGCTTTCTTT.

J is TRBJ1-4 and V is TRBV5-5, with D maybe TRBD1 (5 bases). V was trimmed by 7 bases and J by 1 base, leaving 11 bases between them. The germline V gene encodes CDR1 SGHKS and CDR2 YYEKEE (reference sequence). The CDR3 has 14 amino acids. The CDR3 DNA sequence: TGTGCCAGCTACAACACAGGAACTAATGAAAAACTGTTTTTT. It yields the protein CASYNTGTNEKLFF.

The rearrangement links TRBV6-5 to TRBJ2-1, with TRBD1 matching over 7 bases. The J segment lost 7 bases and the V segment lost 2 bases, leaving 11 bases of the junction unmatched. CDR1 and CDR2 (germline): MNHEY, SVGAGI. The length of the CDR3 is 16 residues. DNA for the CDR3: TGTGCCAGCAGTTACCGGAGACAGGGCAGGAAGAATGAGCAGTTCTTC. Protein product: CASSYRRQGRKNEQFF.

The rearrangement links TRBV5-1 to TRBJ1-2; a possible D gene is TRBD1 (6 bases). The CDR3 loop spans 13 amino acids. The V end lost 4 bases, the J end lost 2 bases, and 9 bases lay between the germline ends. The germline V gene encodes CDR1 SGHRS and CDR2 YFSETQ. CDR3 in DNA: TGCGCCAGCAGCACGGACAGCAACTATGGCTACACCTTC. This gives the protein CASSTDSNYGYTF.

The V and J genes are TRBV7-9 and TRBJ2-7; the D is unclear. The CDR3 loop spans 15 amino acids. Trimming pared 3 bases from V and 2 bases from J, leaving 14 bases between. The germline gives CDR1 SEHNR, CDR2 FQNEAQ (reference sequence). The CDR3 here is CASSFPSSSAYEQYF. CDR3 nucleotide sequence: TGTGCCAGCAGCTTCCCCTCATCCTCAGCCTACGAGCAGTACTTC. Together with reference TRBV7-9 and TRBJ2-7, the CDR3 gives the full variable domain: DTGVSQNPRHKITKRGQNVTFRCDPISEHNRLYWYRQTLGQGPEFLTYFQNEAQLEKSRLLSDRFSAERPKGSFSTLEIQRTEQGDSAMYLCASSFPSSSAYEQYFGPGTRLTVT.